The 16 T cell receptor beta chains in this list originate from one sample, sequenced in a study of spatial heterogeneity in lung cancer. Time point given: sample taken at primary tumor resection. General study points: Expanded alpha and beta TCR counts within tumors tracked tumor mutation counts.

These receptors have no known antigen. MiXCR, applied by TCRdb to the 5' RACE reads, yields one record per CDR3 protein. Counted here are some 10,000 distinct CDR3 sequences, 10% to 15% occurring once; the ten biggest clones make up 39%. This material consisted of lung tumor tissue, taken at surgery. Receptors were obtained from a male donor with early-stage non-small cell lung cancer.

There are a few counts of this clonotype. DNA of the CDR3: TGTGCCAGCAGCTTGGGCATGAGGCCCTACGAGCAGTACTTC. Its translation is CASSLGMRPYEQYF. This rearrangement joins TRBV5-6 to TRBJ2-7; the D is unclear. In germline, CDR1 is SGHDT, CDR2 YYEEEE. This CDR3 contains 14 residues. Trimming left V 0 bases short and J 2 bases short, with 9 bases between.

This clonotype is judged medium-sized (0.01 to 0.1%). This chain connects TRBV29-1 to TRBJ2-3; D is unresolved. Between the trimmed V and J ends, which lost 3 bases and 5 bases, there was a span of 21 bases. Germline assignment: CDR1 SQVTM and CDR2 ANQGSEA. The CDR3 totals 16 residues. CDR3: CSVEWLLYWPKDTQYF. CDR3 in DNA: TGCAGCGTTGAGTGGCTGTTGTACTGGCCCAAAGATACGCAGTATTTT.

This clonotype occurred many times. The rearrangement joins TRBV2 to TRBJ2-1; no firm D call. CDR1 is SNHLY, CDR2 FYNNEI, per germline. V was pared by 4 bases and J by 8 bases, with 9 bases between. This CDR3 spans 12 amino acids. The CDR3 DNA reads TGTGCCAGCAGTGCCGAGGTCCATGAGCAGTTCTTC. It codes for CASSAEVHEQFF.

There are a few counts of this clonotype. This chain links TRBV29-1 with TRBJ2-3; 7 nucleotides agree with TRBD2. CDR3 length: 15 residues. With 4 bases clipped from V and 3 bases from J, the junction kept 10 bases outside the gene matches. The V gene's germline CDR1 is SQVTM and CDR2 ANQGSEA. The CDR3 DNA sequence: TGCAGCGTTGTTGGAGGGAGGGTTGGTACAGATACGCAGTATTTT. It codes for CSVVGGRVGTDTQYF.

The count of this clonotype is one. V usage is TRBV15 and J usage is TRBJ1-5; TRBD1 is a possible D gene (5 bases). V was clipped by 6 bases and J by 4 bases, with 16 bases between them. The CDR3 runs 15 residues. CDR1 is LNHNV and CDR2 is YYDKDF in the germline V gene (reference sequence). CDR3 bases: TGTGCCACCAGTACTAGCAGGGTAACAAATCAGCCCCAGCATTTT. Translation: CATSTSRVTNQPQHF.

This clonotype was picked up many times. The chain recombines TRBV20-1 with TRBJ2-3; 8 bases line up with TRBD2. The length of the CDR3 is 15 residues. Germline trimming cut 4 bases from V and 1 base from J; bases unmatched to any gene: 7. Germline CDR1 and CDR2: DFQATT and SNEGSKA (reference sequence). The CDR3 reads CSATLSGVRTDTQYF. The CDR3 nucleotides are TGCAGTGCTACCCTTAGCGGGGTCCGCACAGATACGCAGTATTTT.

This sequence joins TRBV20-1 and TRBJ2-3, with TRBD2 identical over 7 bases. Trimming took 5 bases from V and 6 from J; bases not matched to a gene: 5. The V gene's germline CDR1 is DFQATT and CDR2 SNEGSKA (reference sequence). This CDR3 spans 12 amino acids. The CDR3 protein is CSAGGGTDTQYF. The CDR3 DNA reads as TGCAGTGCTGGGGGGGGGACGGATACGCAGTATTTT.

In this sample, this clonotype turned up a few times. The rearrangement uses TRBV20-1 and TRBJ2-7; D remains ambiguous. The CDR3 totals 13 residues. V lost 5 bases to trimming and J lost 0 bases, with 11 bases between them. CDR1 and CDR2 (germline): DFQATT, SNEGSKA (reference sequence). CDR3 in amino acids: CSAQTAISYEQYF. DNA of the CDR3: TGCAGTGCTCAGACGGCTATCTCCTACGAGCAGTACTTC.

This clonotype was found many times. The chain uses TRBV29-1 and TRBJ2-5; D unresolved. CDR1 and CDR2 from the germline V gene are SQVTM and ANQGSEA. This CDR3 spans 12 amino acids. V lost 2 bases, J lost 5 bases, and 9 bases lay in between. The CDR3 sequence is CSVESLSETQYF. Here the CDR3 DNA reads TGCAGCGTTGAATCGCTATCGGAGACCCAGTACTTC.

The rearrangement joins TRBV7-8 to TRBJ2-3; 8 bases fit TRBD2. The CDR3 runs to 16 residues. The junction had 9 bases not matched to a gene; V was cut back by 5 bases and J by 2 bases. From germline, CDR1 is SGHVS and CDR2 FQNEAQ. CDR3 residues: CASSLLGGGNTDTQYF. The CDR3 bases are TGTGCCAGCAGCCTACTAGGCGGGGGGAACACAGATACGCAGTATTTT.

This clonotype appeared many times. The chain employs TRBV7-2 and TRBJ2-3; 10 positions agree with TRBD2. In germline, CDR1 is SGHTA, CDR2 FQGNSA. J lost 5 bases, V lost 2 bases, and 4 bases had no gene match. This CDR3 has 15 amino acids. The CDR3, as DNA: TGTGCCAGCAGCTTACTTCAGCGGGGGGGAGATACGCAGTATTTT. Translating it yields CASSLLQRGGDTQYF.

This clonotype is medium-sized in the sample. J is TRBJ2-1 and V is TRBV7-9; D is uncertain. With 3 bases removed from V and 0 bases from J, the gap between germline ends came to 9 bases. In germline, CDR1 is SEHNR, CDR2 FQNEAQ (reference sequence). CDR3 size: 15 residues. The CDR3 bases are TGTGCCAGCAGCTTGTGGCTGAGCTCCTACAATGAGCAGTTCTTC. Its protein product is CASSLWLSSYNEQFF.

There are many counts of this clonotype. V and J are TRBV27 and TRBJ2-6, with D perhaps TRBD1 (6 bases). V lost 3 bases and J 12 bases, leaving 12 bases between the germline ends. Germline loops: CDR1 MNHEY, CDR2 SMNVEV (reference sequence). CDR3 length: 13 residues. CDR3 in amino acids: CASSFGGGSVLTF. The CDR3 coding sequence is TGTGCCAGCAGTTTTGGTGGGGGCAGCGTCCTGACTTTC.

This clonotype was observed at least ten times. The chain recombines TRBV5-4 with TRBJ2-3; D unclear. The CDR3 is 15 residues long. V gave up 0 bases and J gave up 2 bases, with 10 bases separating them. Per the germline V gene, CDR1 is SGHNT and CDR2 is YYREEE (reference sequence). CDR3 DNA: TGTGCCAGCAGCTTGGGCCCGGTTGACACAGATACGCAGTATTTT. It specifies CASSLGPVDTDTQYF.

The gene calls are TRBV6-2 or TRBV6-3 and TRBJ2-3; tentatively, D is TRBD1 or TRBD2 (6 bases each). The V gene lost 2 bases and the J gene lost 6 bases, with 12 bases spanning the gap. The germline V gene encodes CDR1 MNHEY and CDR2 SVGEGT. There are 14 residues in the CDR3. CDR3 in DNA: TGTGCCAGCAGTTACCGGGGGCCCGGGGATACGCAGTATTTT. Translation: CASSYRGPGDTQYF.

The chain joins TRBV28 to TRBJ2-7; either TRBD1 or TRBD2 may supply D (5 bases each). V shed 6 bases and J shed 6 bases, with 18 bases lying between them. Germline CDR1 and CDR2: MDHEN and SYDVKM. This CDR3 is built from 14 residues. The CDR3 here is CASSYYGTGIEQYF. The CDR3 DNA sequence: TGTGCCAGCAGCTACTATGGGACCGGGATCGAGCAGTACTTC.